The rows below give T cell receptor beta chains drawn from one sample of a study of glioma-infiltrating T cells after dendritic cell vaccination. The method was immunoSEQ multiplex PCR; TCRdb's version includes in-frame clones alone and lacks a portion of them. The table has tens of thousands of clones, about 85% seen once. Sequenced here: blood, sampled after dendritic cell vaccination. These receptors all stem from a human donor with glioblastoma. CDR3s include the opening cysteine and the closing phenylalanine or tryptophan. Fields, in order: J gene, clone size, V gene, D gene, CDR3 DNA, CDR3 protein. The D gene is left open where the match is weak. Some rows mark clone size as missing; the rest say once, few, many or name a class of expanded clone.

j_call: TRBJ2-7
clone_size: few
v_call: TRBV27
d_call: .
cdr3_nt: TGTGCCAGCAGTTTATCGGAGACTACAGAGCAGTACTTC
cdr3_aa: CASSLSETTEQYF

j_call: TRBJ1-2
clone_size: once
v_call: TRBV25-1
d_call: .
cdr3_nt: TGTGCCAGCAGTGAGTTGGGCGGGGGGCCCCAGGGCTACACCTTC
cdr3_aa: CASSELGGGPQGYTF

j_call: TRBJ2-1
clone_size: .
v_call: TRBV4-2
d_call: .
cdr3_nt: TGTGCCAGCAGCCTAAACAGGGGAGGCTACAATGAGCAGTTCTTC
cdr3_aa: CASSLNRGGYNEQFF

j_call: TRBJ2-4
clone_size: .
v_call: TRBV11-3
d_call: .
cdr3_nt: TGTGCCGGCGACTTCACAGCGGGCCTACGTTTAGCCAAAAACATTCAGTACTTC
cdr3_aa: CAGDFTAGLRLAKNIQYF

j_call: TRBJ2-2
clone_size: .
v_call: TRBV4-3
d_call: .
cdr3_nt: TGCGCCAGCAGCCAACGGGGGAACACCGGGGAGCTGTTTTTT
cdr3_aa: CASSQRGNTGELFF

j_call: TRBJ2-5
clone_size: .
v_call: TRBV7-6
d_call: .
cdr3_nt: TGTGCCAGCAGCTTAGTGGCGAGCACGGGAGAGACCCAGTACTTC
cdr3_aa: CASSLVASTGETQYF

j_call: TRBJ1-1
clone_size: .
v_call: TRBV5-1
d_call: .
cdr3_nt: TGCGCCAGCAGCTTGGGGGGACTTATGAACACTGAAGCTTTCTTT
cdr3_aa: CASSLGGLMNTEAFF

j_call: TRBJ2-6
clone_size: once
v_call: TRBV7-9
d_call: .
cdr3_nt: TGTGCCTTTGGCGCGGGGGCCGCAGGGGCCAACGTCCTGACTTTC
cdr3_aa: CAFGAGAAGANVLTF

j_call: TRBJ2-5
clone_size: .
v_call: TRBV10-1
d_call: TRBD1
cdr3_nt: TGCGCCAGCAGTGGGGCAGACAGGGGGCTCGAGACCCAGTACTTC
cdr3_aa: CASSGADRGLETQYF

j_call: TRBJ2-7
clone_size: .
v_call: TRBV6-6
d_call: .
cdr3_nt: TGTGCCAGCAGTTATTCCAACGAGCAGTACTTC
cdr3_aa: CASSYSNEQYF

j_call: TRBJ2-4
clone_size: .
v_call: TRBV6-6
d_call: TRBD1
cdr3_nt: TGTGCCAGCAGTGCAGGGGGCGCTGGGAAAAACATTCAGTACTTC
cdr3_aa: CASSAGGAGKNIQYF

j_call: TRBJ1-1
clone_size: .
v_call: TRBV14
d_call: .
cdr3_nt: TGTGCCAGCAGCCAAGATTGGGGGCTGGGGACTGAAGCTTTCTTT
cdr3_aa: CASSQDWGLGTEAFF

j_call: TRBJ1-2
clone_size: .
v_call: TRBV11-3
d_call: .
cdr3_nt: TGTGCCAGCAGCTTAGATCTGGGGGGAGCGGCTAACTATGGCTACACCTTC
cdr3_aa: CASSLDLGGAANYGYTF

j_call: TRBJ2-3
clone_size: once
v_call: TRBV27
d_call: .
cdr3_nt: TGTGCCAGCAGTTTTACTCAGGGGGGTACGGATACGCAGTATTTT
cdr3_aa: CASSFTQGGTDTQYF

j_call: TRBJ2-5
clone_size: .
v_call: TRBV7-9
d_call: .
cdr3_nt: TGTGCCAGCAGCTTAGGCGGAGGGCGGGAGACCCAGTACTTC
cdr3_aa: CASSLGGGRETQYF

j_call: TRBJ1-4
clone_size: .
v_call: TRBV7-9
d_call: TRBD1
cdr3_nt: TGTGCCAGCAGCTCGCCCCTCGGGACAGGGGGCGAAAAACTGTTTTTT
cdr3_aa: CASSSPLGTGGEKLFF

j_call: TRBJ2-3
clone_size: .
v_call: TRBV4-3
d_call: TRBD1
cdr3_nt: TGCGCCAGCAGCCAGGACTTGAACGGACAGGGGGCAGCTGCTACGCAGTATTTT
cdr3_aa: CASSQDLNGQGAAATQYF

j_call: TRBJ2-7
clone_size: few
v_call: TRBV5-5
d_call: .
cdr3_nt: TGTGCCAGCAGCTTATTTGGGGGCCCCTACGAGCAGTACTTC
cdr3_aa: CASSLFGGPYEQYF

j_call: TRBJ2-5
clone_size: .
v_call: TRBV10-1
d_call: .
cdr3_nt: TGCGCCAGCAGTGAGTCGAGGGCAGGACTTCAAGAGACCCAGTACTTC
cdr3_aa: CASSESRAGLQETQYF

j_call: TRBJ1-2
clone_size: once
v_call: TRBV5-6
d_call: TRBD1
cdr3_nt: TGTGCCAGCAGCTTTCAGGGGGCAGCTTATGGCTACACCTTC
cdr3_aa: CASSFQGAAYGYTF

j_call: TRBJ2-3
clone_size: .
v_call: TRBV9
d_call: .
cdr3_nt: TGTGCCAGCAGCGGGGTCACAGGCACAGATACGCAGTATTTT
cdr3_aa: CASSGVTGTDTQYF

j_call: TRBJ2-1
clone_size: once
v_call: TRBV7-2
d_call: TRBD2
cdr3_nt: TGTGCCAGCAGCTTAAGGGGTAGCGGGGGGAGAACCTACAATGAGCAGTTCTTC
cdr3_aa: CASSLRGSGGRTYNEQFF

j_call: TRBJ1-5
clone_size: .
v_call: TRBV7-3
d_call: .
cdr3_nt: TGTGCCAGCAGCTCCAAATTTAGGGGGTCTGAGCGCAATCAGCCCCAGCATTTT
cdr3_aa: CASSSKFRGSERNQPQHF

j_call: TRBJ1-4
clone_size: .
v_call: TRBV23-1
d_call: TRBD1
cdr3_nt: TGCGCCAGCAGACTATCCTTTAGACAGGGCCCCCGGAGCCGGTACTTAACTAATGAAAAACTGTTTTTT
cdr3_aa: CASRLSFRQGPRSRYLTNEKLFF

j_call: TRBJ2-1
clone_size: .
v_call: TRBV2
d_call: TRBD2
cdr3_nt: TGTGCCAGCACCGGACTAGCGGGGATTAATGAGCAGTTCTTC
cdr3_aa: CASTGLAGINEQFF

j_call: TRBJ2-7
clone_size: .
v_call: TRBV5-5
d_call: .
cdr3_nt: TGTGCCAGCAGCTTGGGAGAATACGAGCAGTACTTC
cdr3_aa: CASSLGEYEQYF

j_call: TRBJ1-5
clone_size: few
v_call: TRBV19
d_call: TRBD1
cdr3_nt: TGTGCCAGTAGTAAAATCACAGGGGGCGGTTGGAGCAATCAGCCCCAGCATTTT
cdr3_aa: CASSKITGGGWSNQPQHF

j_call: TRBJ2-7
clone_size: .
v_call: TRBV4-3
d_call: .
cdr3_nt: TGCGCCAGCAGCCAAGATAACAGGGTGACCTACGAGCAGTACTTC
cdr3_aa: CASSQDNRVTYEQYF

j_call: TRBJ2-5
clone_size: .
v_call: TRBV4-1
d_call: .
cdr3_nt: TGCGCCAGCAGCCAAGGAGTTCAGGGGATTAATTTGGGGACCCAGTACTTC
cdr3_aa: CASSQGVQGINLGTQYF

j_call: TRBJ1-2
clone_size: .
v_call: TRBV10-3
d_call: TRBD1
cdr3_nt: TGTGCCATCAGCGCCCGGGACAGGGAAGCTGGCTACACCTTC
cdr3_aa: CAISARDREAGYTF

j_call: TRBJ1-2
clone_size: .
v_call: TRBV6-5
d_call: TRBD1
cdr3_nt: TGTGCCAGCAGTAGCCCTAGGGGGCCTGGCTACACCTTC
cdr3_aa: CASSSPRGPGYTF

j_call: TRBJ2-3
clone_size: .
v_call: TRBV5-1
d_call: .
cdr3_nt: TGCGCCAGCAGCTTGGAGCCGGTACATACGCAGTATTTT
cdr3_aa: CASSLEPVHTQYF

j_call: TRBJ1-1
clone_size: .
v_call: TRBV4-3
d_call: .
cdr3_nt: TGCGCCAGCAGCCAAGGTGTCGGTACTGAAGCTTTCTTT
cdr3_aa: CASSQGVGTEAFF